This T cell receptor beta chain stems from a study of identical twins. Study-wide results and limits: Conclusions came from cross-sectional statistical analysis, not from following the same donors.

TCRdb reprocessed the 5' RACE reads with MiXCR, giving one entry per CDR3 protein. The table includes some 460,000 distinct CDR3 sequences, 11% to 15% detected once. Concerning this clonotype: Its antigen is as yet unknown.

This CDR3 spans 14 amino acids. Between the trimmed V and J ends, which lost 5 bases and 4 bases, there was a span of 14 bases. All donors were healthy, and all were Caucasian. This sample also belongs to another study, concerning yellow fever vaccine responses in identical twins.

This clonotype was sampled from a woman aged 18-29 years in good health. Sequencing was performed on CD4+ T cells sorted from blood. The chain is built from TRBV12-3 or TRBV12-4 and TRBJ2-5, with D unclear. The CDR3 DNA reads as TGTGCCAGCAGTCCCACTCGAGTGGGAGAGACCCAGTACTTC. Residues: CASSPTRVGETQYF.